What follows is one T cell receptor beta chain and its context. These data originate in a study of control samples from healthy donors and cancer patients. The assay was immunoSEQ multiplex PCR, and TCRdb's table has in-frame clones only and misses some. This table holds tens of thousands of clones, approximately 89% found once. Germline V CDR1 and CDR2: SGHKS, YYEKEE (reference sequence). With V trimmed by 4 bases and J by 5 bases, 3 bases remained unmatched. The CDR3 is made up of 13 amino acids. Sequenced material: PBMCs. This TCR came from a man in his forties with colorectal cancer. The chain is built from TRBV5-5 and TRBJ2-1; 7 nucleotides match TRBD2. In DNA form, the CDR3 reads TGTGCCAGCAGCGTTACTAGCGACAATGAGCAGTTCTTC. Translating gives CASSVTSDNEQFF.